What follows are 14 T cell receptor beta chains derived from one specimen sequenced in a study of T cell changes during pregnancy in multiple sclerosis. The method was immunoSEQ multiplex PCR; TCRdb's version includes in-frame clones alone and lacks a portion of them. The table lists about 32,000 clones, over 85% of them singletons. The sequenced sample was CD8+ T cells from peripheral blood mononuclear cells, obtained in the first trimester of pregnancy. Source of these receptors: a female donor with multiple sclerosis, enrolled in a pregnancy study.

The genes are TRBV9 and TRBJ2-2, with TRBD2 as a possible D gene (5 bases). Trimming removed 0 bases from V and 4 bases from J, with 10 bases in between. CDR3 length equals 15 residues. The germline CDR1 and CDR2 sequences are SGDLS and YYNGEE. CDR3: CASSVDLGSTGELFF. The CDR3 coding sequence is TGTGCCAGCAGCGTAGACTTAGGGAGCACCGGGGAGCTGTTTTTT.

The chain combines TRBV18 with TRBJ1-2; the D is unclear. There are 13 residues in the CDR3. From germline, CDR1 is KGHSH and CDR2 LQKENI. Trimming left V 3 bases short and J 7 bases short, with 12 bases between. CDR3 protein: CASSPDGEFGYTF. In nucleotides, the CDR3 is TGTGCCAGCTCACCGGACGGGGAATTTGGCTACACCTTC.

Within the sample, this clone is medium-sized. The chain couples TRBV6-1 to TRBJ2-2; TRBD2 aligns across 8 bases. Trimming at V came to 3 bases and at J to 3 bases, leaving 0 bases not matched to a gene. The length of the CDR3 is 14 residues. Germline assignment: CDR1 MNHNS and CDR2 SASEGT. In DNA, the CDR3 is TGTGCCAGCAGTGAGGGACTAGACACCGGGGAGCTGTTTTTT. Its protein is CASSEGLDTGELFF.

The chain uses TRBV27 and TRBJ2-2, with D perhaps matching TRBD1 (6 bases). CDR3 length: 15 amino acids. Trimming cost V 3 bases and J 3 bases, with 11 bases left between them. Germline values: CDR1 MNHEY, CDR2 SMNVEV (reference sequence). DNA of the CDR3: TGTGCCAGCAGTTTGTGGGGGCCGGACACCGGGGAGCTGTTTTTT. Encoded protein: CASSLWGPDTGELFF.

The CDR3 is CASSDYPGQRSTEAFF. CDR3 in DNA: TGCGCCAGCAGCGATTACCCGGGACAGAGGAGCACTGAAGCTTTCTTT. The J gene is TRBJ1-1, the V gene TRBV4-1, with 7 positions matching TRBD1. After removal of 5 bases from V and 4 bases from J, the junction contained 13 bases not matched to a gene. Germline CDR1 MGHRA, CDR2 YSYEKL. CDR3 length: 16 residues.

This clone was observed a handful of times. Written as DNA, the CDR3 is TGTGCCAGCAGCGACGCTTACGGCCATCAACTAGGTGAAAAACTGTTTTTT. This translates into CASSDAYGHQLGEKLFF. J is TRBJ1-4 and V is TRBV7-2, with D hard to call. CDR3 length: 17 amino acids. V was clipped by 5 bases and J by 7 bases, with 23 bases between them. CDR1 SGHTA and CDR2 FQGNSA come from the germline V gene.

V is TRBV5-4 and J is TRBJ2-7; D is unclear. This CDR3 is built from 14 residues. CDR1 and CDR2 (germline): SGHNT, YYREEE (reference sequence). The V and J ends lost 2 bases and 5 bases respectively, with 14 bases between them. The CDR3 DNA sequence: TGTGCCAGCAGCTTTACCAGGTCCGCTGACGAGCAGTACTTC. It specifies CASSFTRSADEQYF.

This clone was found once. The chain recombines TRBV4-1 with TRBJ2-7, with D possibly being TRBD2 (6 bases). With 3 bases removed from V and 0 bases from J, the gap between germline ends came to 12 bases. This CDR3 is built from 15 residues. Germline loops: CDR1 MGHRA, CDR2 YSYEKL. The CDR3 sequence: CASSHPGRSSYEQYF. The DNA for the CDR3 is TGCGCCAGCAGCCACCCTGGGAGGAGCTCCTACGAGCAGTACTTC.

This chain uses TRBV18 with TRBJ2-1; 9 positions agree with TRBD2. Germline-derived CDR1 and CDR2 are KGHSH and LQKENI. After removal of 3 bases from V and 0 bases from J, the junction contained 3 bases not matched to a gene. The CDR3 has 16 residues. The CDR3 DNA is TGTGCCAGCTCACCCCAGCGGGAGGCCTCCTACAATGAGCAGTTCTTC. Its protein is CASSPQREASYNEQFF.

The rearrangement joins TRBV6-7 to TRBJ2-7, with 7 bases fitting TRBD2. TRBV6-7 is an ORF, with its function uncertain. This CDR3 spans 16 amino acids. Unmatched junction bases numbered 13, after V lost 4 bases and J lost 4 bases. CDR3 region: CASSLKPGLPAYEQYF. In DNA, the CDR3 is TGTGCCAGCAGTTTGAAACCGGGACTACCAGCTTACGAGCAGTACTTC.

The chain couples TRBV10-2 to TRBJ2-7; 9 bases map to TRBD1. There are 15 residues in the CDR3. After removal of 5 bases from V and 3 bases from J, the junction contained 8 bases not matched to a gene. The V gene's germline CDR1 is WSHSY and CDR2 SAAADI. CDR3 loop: CASSPDRGGNYEQYF. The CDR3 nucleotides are TGCGCCAGCAGTCCGGACAGGGGAGGGAACTACGAGCAGTACTTC.

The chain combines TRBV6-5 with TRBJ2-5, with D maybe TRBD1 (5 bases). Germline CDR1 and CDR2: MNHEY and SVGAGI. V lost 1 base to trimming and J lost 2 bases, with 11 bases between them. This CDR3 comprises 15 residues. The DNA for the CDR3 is TGTGCCAGCAGTTACTTCTGGGGCGGACAAGAGACCCAGTACTTC. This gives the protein CASSYFWGGQETQYF.

The CDR3 region has the DNA TGTGCCAGTAGTCCAACACCTCTAGTTGGGGAGACCCAGTACTTC. This sequence encodes CASSPTPLVGETQYF. The rearrangement joins TRBV19 to TRBJ2-5; no reliable D call. The germline gives CDR1 LNHDA, CDR2 SQIVND (reference sequence). This CDR3 contains 15 residues. The V and J ends lost 5 bases and 5 bases respectively, with 18 bases between them.

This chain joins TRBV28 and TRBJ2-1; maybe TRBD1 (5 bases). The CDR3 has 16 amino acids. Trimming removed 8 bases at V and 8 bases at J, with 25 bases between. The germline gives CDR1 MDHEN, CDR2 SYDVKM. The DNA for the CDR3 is TGTGCCAGCCGTAGTGTCGGACACACAAAGATGGATGAGCAGTTCTTC. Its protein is CASRSVGHTKMDEQFF.